The clone carrying this T cell receptor (beta chain) was found many times. The sample is drawn from a study of T cells in Graves' hyperthyroidism and ophthalmopathy. TCR beta CDR3 region amplification was performed from RNA transcripts. The TCR CDR3 was amplified in a first-round RT-PCR using the HTBI primer set. A single record per CDR3 protein comes from TCRdb applying MiXCR to the multiplex PCR reads. Among about 350,000 distinct CDR3 sequences listed, about 15% were seen once. The V end lost 4 bases, the J end lost 6 bases, and 15 bases lay between the germline ends. Germline V lookup: CDR1 SGHNT, CDR2 YENEEA. The CDR3 sequence is 15 residues long.

This sequence was found in a woman under 40 with Graves' hyperthyroidism. The rearrangement links TRBV11-3 to TRBJ2-2; TRBD1 is a possible D gene (6 bases). The specimen sequenced was blood. CDR3 residues: CASSSDRIRSGELFF. CDR3 DNA: TGTGCCAGCAGCTCTGACAGGATTAGGTCCGGGGAGCTGTTTTTT.